Below, 32 T cell receptor beta chains from the same sample are listed, as sequenced in a study of cytomegalovirus exposure and HLA in healthy donors. The method was immunoSEQ multiplex PCR; TCRdb's version includes in-frame clones alone and lacks a portion of them. The profile shows some 100,000 clones, about 88% of them singletons. The sample was PBMCs. These receptors all stem from a man younger than 35 in good health and CMV-seropositive.

The chain uses TRBV9 and TRBJ2-1; the D gene is possibly TRBD2 (6 bases). CDR1 is SGDLS, CDR2 YYNGEE, per germline. The CDR3 consists of 12 residues. The germline V and J ends were trimmed by 4 bases and 8 bases, with 10 bases remaining between them. CDR3 sequence reads: CASSSQRDEQFF. The CDR3, as DNA: TGTGCCAGCAGCTCCCAGCGGGATGAGCAGTTCTTC.

This clone was seen a handful of times. In nucleotides, the CDR3 is TGTGCCAGCAGCCCAAGTACGGCTAACTATGGCTACACCTTC. Its translation is CASSPSTANYGYTF. The chain recombines TRBV7-9 with TRBJ1-2, with D unresolved. The CDR3 contains 14 residues. Germline V gene sequence: CDR1 SEHNR, CDR2 FQNEAQ (reference sequence). V was pared by 5 bases and J by 0 bases, with 10 bases between.

The chain joins TRBV11-2 to TRBJ2-3, with D uncertain. This CDR3 is 14 amino acids long. V lost 2 bases to trimming and J lost 5 bases, with 11 bases between them. Looked up from germline, CDR1 is SGHAT and CDR2 is FQNNGV. The CDR3 sequence: CASSLFRVGDTQYF. The DNA for the CDR3 is TGTGCCAGCAGCTTATTCCGGGTCGGAGATACGCAGTATTTT.

As concerns this clone: Other nucleotide sequences from this sample produce the same CDR3. The rearrangement uses TRBV6-5 and TRBJ2-1; 9 positions match TRBD1. Germline trimming cut 3 bases from V and 8 bases from J; bases unmatched to any gene: 5. CDR3 size: 14 residues. Germline V gives CDR1 MNHEY, CDR2 SVGAGI. The CDR3: CASSYGTGLDEQFF. CDR3 nucleotides: TGTGCCAGCAGTTATGGGACAGGGTTGGATGAGCAGTTCTTC.

V usage is TRBV15 and J usage is TRBJ1-5; the D gene is possibly TRBD1 (6 bases). CDR3 length: 14 residues. The germline gives CDR1 LNHNV, CDR2 YYDKDF (reference sequence). With 4 bases removed from V and 10 bases from J, the gap between germline ends came to 17 bases. CDR3 coding DNA: TGTGCCACCAGCAAGGACAGTACCTATGGACCCCAGCATTTT. Its protein product is CATSKDSTYGPQHF. Filled out from reference TRBV15 and TRBJ1-5, the complete variable domain reads DAMVIQNPRYQVTQFGKPVTLSCSQTLNHNVMYWYQQKSSQAPKLLFHYYDKDFNNEADTPDNFQSRRPNTSFCFLDIRSPGLGDTAMYLCATSKDSTYGPQHFGDGTRLSIL.

This clone was seen more than once but under ten times. The chain has TRBV14 and TRBJ1-2; 7 nucleotides line up with TRBD1. CDR3 length equals 16 residues. The V gene end was trimmed by 2 bases and the J gene end by 3 bases; junction bases not matched to a gene: 9. Germline CDR1 reads SGHDN; CDR2 reads FVKESK. CDR3 sequence reads: CASSQPWGQNDYGYTF. Here the CDR3 DNA reads TGTGCCAGCAGCCAACCCTGGGGACAGAATGACTATGGCTACACCTTC. The entire variable domain, with the rest obtained from reference TRBV14 and TRBJ1-2, is as follows: EAGVTQFPSHSVIEKGQTVTLRCDPISGHDNLYWYRRVMGKEIKFLLHFVKESKQDESGMPNNRFLAERTGGTYSTLKVQPAELEDSGVYFCASSQPWGQNDYGYTFGSGTRLTVV.

The chain carries TRBV2 and TRBJ2-1; D perhaps matches TRBD2 (5 bases). The CDR3 is made up of 14 amino acids. The germline CDR1 and CDR2 sequences are SNHLY and FYNNEI. The V end lost 5 bases, the J end lost 2 bases, and 10 bases lay between the germline ends. This CDR3 reads CASSPSFPYNEQFF. CDR3 DNA sequence: TGTGCCAGCAGTCCTAGCTTCCCCTACAATGAGCAGTTCTTC.

As concerns this clone: Without the conserved terminal phenylalanine or tryptophan, this CDR3 likely stems from a read error. The chain employs TRBV2 and TRBJ1-2; D may be TRBD1 (6 bases). The CDR3 runs to 13 residues. Germline V lookup: CDR1 SNHLY, CDR2 FYNNEI. V lost 5 bases to trimming and J lost 8 bases, with 15 bases between them. The CDR3 bases are TGTGCCAGCAGTTTCACACAGGGTAGGGGCTACACCTCC. Protein: CASSFTQGRGYTS.

The V and J genes are TRBV29-1 and TRBJ1-3; tentative D call: TRBD1 (5 bases). This CDR3 has 15 residues. Per germline, CDR1 SQVTM and CDR2 ANQGSEA. Trimming removed 1 base from V and 2 bases from J, with 12 bases in between. The CDR3 nucleotides read TGCAGCGTTGAAGGGACATCGCTTACTGGAAACACCATATATTTT. It translates to CSVEGTSLTGNTIYF.

The V gene is TRBV11-2, the J gene TRBJ2-3; 11 positions agree with TRBD2. The ends lost 5 bases at V and 3 bases at J; junction bases unmatched: 7. The CDR3 extends over 16 amino acids. Germline CDR1 reads SGHAT; CDR2 reads FQNNGV. CDR3 amino acids: CASSRTLAGGTDTQYF. CDR3 in DNA: TGTGCCAGCAGCCGAACCTTAGCGGGGGGGACAGATACGCAGTATTTT.

The chain couples TRBV5-4 to TRBJ2-3, with D perhaps matching TRBD1 (6 bases). V lost 3 bases to trimming and J lost 4 bases, with 9 bases between them. Germline V gives CDR1 SGHNT, CDR2 YYREEE (reference sequence). This CDR3 region has 13 residues. The CDR3 nucleotides read TGTGCCAGCAGCTGGGCAGGGGCAGATACGCAGTATTTT. Protein product: CASSWAGADTQYF.

The V and J genes are TRBV2 and TRBJ1-6, with TRBD1 identical over 7 bases. Germline-derived CDR1 and CDR2 are SNHLY and FYNNEI. V was clipped by 9 bases and J by 8 bases; unmatched bases: 7. The CDR3 runs to 13 residues. The DNA for the CDR3 is TGTGCCAGTCAACAGGGGATGGATTCACCCCTCCACTTT. Its translation is CASQQGMDSPLHF.

This chain links TRBV11-1 with TRBJ1-2, with TRBD1 identical over 8 bases. The CDR3 contains 13 residues. V was clipped by 4 bases and J by 8 bases; unmatched bases: 6. The germline CDR1 and CDR2 sequences are SGHAT and FQDESV (reference sequence). The CDR3 nucleotides are TGTGCCAGCAGCTCAGACAGGGGCGGAGGCTACACCTTC. It encodes CASSSDRGGGYTF.

The V and J genes are TRBV12-5 and TRBJ1-1; D may be TRBD1 (6 bases). V was cut by 0 bases and J by 1 base, with 12 bases left in between. CDR1 LGHNT and CDR2 FRNRAP come from the germline V gene. The CDR3 consists of 16 residues. CDR3 coding DNA: TGTGCTAGTGGTTTGGTGGGGGCAGGGGAGAACACTGAAGCTTTCTTT. This encodes CASGLVGAGENTEAFF. The full variable domain, rest sourced from reference TRBV12-5 and TRBJ1-1, is DARVTQTPRHKVTEMGQEVTMRCQPILGHNTVFWYRQTMMQGLELLAYFRNRAPLDDSGMPKDRFSAEMPDATLATLKIQPSEPRDSAVYFCASGLVGAGENTEAFFGQGTRLTVV.

The chain's CDR3 is CASGSTGGAYNEQFF. CDR3 bases: TGTGCCAGCGGTTCAACAGGGGGCGCCTACAATGAGCAGTTCTTC. The chain employs TRBV6-1 and TRBJ2-1; 9 bases line up with TRBD1. The CDR3 consists of 15 residues. V lost 8 bases to trimming and J lost 2 bases; unmatched junction nucleotides: 7. CDR1 MNHNS and CDR2 SASEGT come from the germline V gene.

As regards this clone: The sample carries other DNA sequences with the same CDR3. The chain joins TRBV2 to TRBJ1-2, with 11 nucleotides matching TRBD1. Germline CDR1 and CDR2: SNHLY and FYNNEI. The CDR3 sequence is 15 residues long. V shed 6 bases, J shed 2 bases, and the junction held 5 bases outside the gene matches. The CDR3 spells CASRGQGALNYGYTF. DNA of the CDR3: TGTGCCAGCAGAGGACAGGGGGCATTAAACTATGGCTACACCTTC.

V and J are TRBV29-1 and TRBJ1-1, with TRBD1 matching 9 bases. J lost 0 bases, V lost 7 bases, and 6 bases had no gene match. Germline assignment: CDR1 SQVTM and CDR2 ANQGSEA. There are 14 residues in the CDR3. The CDR3 here is CSDPDRGMNTEAFF. The CDR3 nucleotides read TGCAGCGACCCGGACAGGGGCATGAACACTGAAGCTTTCTTT.

V is TRBV7-9 and J is TRBJ2-1, with a weak D call TRBD2 (7 bases). This CDR3 spans 15 amino acids. Deletions cut 5 bases from V and 5 bases from J, with 16 bases between. Germline-derived CDR1 and CDR2 are SEHNR and FQNEAQ (reference sequence). The CDR3 loop reads CASSGWGGFNNEQFF. DNA of the CDR3: TGTGCCAGCAGCGGATGGGGGGGCTTCAACAATGAGCAGTTCTTC.

This chain joins TRBV27 and TRBJ2-7; the match to TRBD2 covers 11 bases. Unmatched junction bases numbered 5, after V lost 3 bases and J lost 4 bases. This CDR3 comprises 15 residues. CDR1 is MNHEY and CDR2 is SMNVEV in the germline V gene (reference sequence). The CDR3: CASSFTSGGPYEQYF. The CDR3 region has the DNA TGTGCCAGCAGTTTCACTAGCGGGGGTCCGTACGAGCAGTACTTC.

The chain carries TRBV27 and TRBJ2-1; 11 nucleotides agree with TRBD2. Germline V lookup: CDR1 MNHEY, CDR2 SMNVEV (reference sequence). With V trimmed by 10 bases and J by 4 bases, 3 bases remained unmatched. This CDR3 spans 13 amino acids. CDR3 sequence (DNA): TGTGCCACCCGACTAGCGGGGTACAATGAGCAGTTCTTC. It encodes CATRLAGYNEQFF.

The chain has TRBV5-6 and TRBJ1-2, with D possibly TRBD1 on 6 matching bases. Trimming left V 0 bases short and J 4 bases short, with 16 bases between. The V gene's germline CDR1 is SGHDT and CDR2 YYEEEE. The CDR3 is made up of 16 amino acids. This chain's CDR3 is CASSLGTAHKSYGYTF. In DNA form, the CDR3 reads TGTGCCAGCAGCTTGGGGACAGCCCACAAGTCCTATGGCTACACCTTC.

Only a few counts were recorded for this clone. The chain employs TRBV7-2 and TRBJ2-2; D not resolved. Per the germline V gene, CDR1 is SGHTA and CDR2 is FQGNSA. The CDR3 runs to 14 residues. Trimming removed 3 bases from V and 4 bases from J, with 9 bases in between. The CDR3 nucleotides are TGTGCCAGCAGCTTGAGGTCATCCACCGGGGAGCTGTTTTTT. Translation gives CASSLRSSTGELFF.

By share, this clone ranks as medium-sized. This chain connects TRBV7-2 to TRBJ2-1; 8 bases are a match to TRBD2. Germline-derived CDR1 and CDR2 are SGHTA and FQGNSA. This CDR3 comprises 15 residues. J gave up 0 bases and V 5 bases, and 3 bases lay outside the gene matches. The CDR3 nucleotides read TGTGCCAGCAGCACCGGGACTAGCTCCTACAATGAGCAGTTCTTC. Encoded protein: CASSTGTSSYNEQFF.

A note on this clone: This specimen includes other DNA sequences encoding the same CDR3. The rearrangement joins TRBV18 to TRBJ2-2, with unresolved D. This CDR3 comprises 13 residues. The V end lost 2 bases, the J end lost 5 bases, and 6 bases lay between the germline ends. CDR1 KGHSH and CDR2 LQKENI come from the germline V gene. The CDR3 loop reads CASSPTGTGELFF. The CDR3 nucleotides read TGTGCCAGCTCACCAACCGGGACCGGGGAGCTGTTTTTT.

V and J are TRBV4-1 and TRBJ1-1; TRBD1 agrees at 8 bases. The V gene end was trimmed by 6 bases and the J gene end by 4 bases; junction bases not matched to a gene: 7. Germline V gene lookup returns CDR1 MGHRA and CDR2 YSYEKL. The CDR3 sequence is 14 residues long. This chain's CDR3 is CASSRNRGSTEAFF. In DNA form, the CDR3 reads TGCGCCAGCAGTCGAAACAGGGGGAGCACTGAAGCTTTCTTT.

This sequence joins TRBV27 and TRBJ1-1; perhaps TRBD1 as D (5 bases). This CDR3 comprises 15 residues. Deletions cut 5 bases from V and 1 base from J, with 14 bases between. Germline loops: CDR1 MNHEY, CDR2 SMNVEV (reference sequence). This CDR3 is CASSLRGESNTEAFF. CDR3 sequence (DNA): TGTGCCAGCAGTCTCCGGGGGGAGTCGAACACTGAAGCTTTCTTT.

The chain carries TRBV27 and TRBJ2-2; 8 nucleotides line up with TRBD2. Per germline, CDR1 MNHEY and CDR2 SMNVEV (reference sequence). Trimming at V came to 6 bases and at J to 3 bases, leaving 9 bases not matched to a gene. The CDR3 runs to 16 residues. CDR3 loop: CASRKAGGEDTGELFF. The CDR3, as DNA: TGTGCCAGCAGAAAGGCGGGGGGCGAGGACACCGGGGAGCTGTTTTTT.

The V call is TRBV6-1, the J call TRBJ2-7, with TRBD1 as a possible D gene (6 bases). Trimming pared 3 bases from V and 3 bases from J, leaving 12 bases between. CDR1 MNHNS and CDR2 SASEGT come from the germline V gene. This CDR3 region has 14 residues. CDR3 sequence reads: CASSDSGHNYEQYF. As DNA, the CDR3 is TGTGCCAGCAGTGATTCGGGACACAACTACGAGCAGTACTTC.

The J gene is TRBJ1-1, the V gene TRBV6-1; possible D gene TRBD1, 6 bases. V dropped 6 bases and J dropped 1 base, with 6 bases sitting between them. Germline loops: CDR1 MNHNS, CDR2 SASEGT. The CDR3 totals 12 residues. DNA of the CDR3: TGTGCCAGCAGGGACAGGAACACTGAAGCTTTCTTT. Its translation is CASRDRNTEAFF.

The chain's CDR3 is CASTAGGVGEQYF. DNA for the CDR3: TGTGCCAGCACCGCCGGCGGGGTTGGCGAGCAGTACTTC. The genes are TRBV5-5 and TRBJ2-7; possibly TRBD2 for D (6 bases). Trimming took off 6 bases at V and 6 bases at J, with 16 bases between the two ends. The CDR3 spans 13 residues. The germline V gene encodes CDR1 SGHKS and CDR2 YYEKEE (reference sequence).

The rearrangement links TRBV7-6 to TRBJ2-7; the D gene is possibly TRBD1 (6 bases). The CDR3 runs 13 residues. V lost 5 bases, J lost 3 bases, and 11 bases lay in between. Germline CDR1 reads SGHVS; CDR2 reads FNYEAQ. CDR3: CASSLGQIYEQYF. The CDR3 bases are TGTGCCAGCAGCCTAGGACAGATCTACGAGCAGTACTTC.

Only one count was recorded for this clone. CDR3 residues: CASSVMTGYNEKLFF. CDR3 DNA: TGTGCCAGCAGCGTTATGACAGGGTATAATGAAAAACTGTTTTTT. The V call is TRBV2, the J call TRBJ1-4, with TRBD1 matching 7 bases. This CDR3 comprises 15 residues. Germline values: CDR1 SNHLY, CDR2 FYNNEI. Trimming took 6 bases from V and 4 from J; bases not matched to a gene: 8.